This T cell receptor (beta chain) is from a study of post-analysis software for immune sequencing data. CDR3 length equals 13 residues. Germline CDR1 is MNHNY and CDR2 is SVGAGI (reference sequence). This clonotype was seen a single time. At one end, the junction sequence differs from germline, possibly due to a read error. Tagging with unique molecular identifiers was a feature of the TCR beta cDNA libraries. Each batch of about 0.95 to 11 million T cells produced roughly 450,000 cDNA molecules. TCRdb ran MiXCR on the PCR reads and lists one entry per CDR3 protein. Of about 160,000 distinct CDR3 sequences listed, around 36% are singletons.

Sequenced here: blood, sampled after autologous hematopoietic stem cell transplantation. The chain is built from TRBV6-6 and TRBJ2-4; perhaps TRBD2 as D (6 bases). The sequence came from a girl under 18 with multiple sclerosis. In nucleotides, the CDR3 is TGTGCCAGCGGTTACTCGGATTGGAGGGAGCAGTACTTC. Protein: CASGYSDWREQYF.